These T cell receptor beta chains were read from a single sample in a study of glioma-infiltrating T cells after dendritic cell vaccination. The data were produced by immunoSEQ multiplex PCR, yet TCRdb's version contains in-frame clones alone and is incomplete. This table has 80,000 to 100,000 clones, about four fifths appearing once. Source: blood, taken before dendritic cell vaccination. These receptors were taken from a human donor with glioblastoma. Each CDR3 is given with its conserved first and last residue. Fields, in order: D gene, J gene, V gene, clone size, CDR3 protein, CDR3 DNA. D genes are given only for firm matches. Clone sizes are given selectively: once, few, many, or a class where the clone is expanded.

>TRBD2|TRBJ2-7|TRBV29-1|.
CSVTLAGAYEQYF
TGCAGCGTTACTTTAGCGGGGGCCTACGAGCAGTACTTC
>TRBD1|TRBJ2-4|TRBV27|.
CASSHGQGRAKNIQYF
TGTGCCAGCAGTCACGGACAGGGGAGAGCCAAAAACATTCAGTACTTC
>.|TRBJ2-1|TRBV27|.
CASSASVVSYNEQFF
TGTGCCAGCAGTGCCAGCGTTGTATCCTACAATGAGCAGTTCTTC
>.|TRBJ2-1|TRBV29-1|.
CSVDQGTIVNEQFF
TGCAGCGTTGATCAGGGGACGATCGTGAATGAGCAGTTCTTC
>TRBD1|TRBJ2-7|TRBV27|.
CASSSDTTGKVYEQYF
TGTGCCAGCAGTTCCGATACGACAGGGAAGGTCTACGAGCAGTACTTC
>.|TRBJ1-5|TRBV30|.
CAWSRQDNQPQHF
TGTGCCTGGAGTCGACAGGATAATCAGCCCCAGCATTTT
>.|TRBJ2-1|TRBV5-1|.
CASSSTASSYNEQFF
TGCGCCAGCAGCTCGACAGCTAGCTCCTACAATGAGCAGTTCTTC
>.|TRBJ1-6|TRBV2|.
CAKQTSSSYNSPLHF
TGTGCCAAACAGACATCCAGCTCCTATAATTCACCCCTCCACTTT
>.|TRBJ1-1|TRBV5-1|.
CASSFDGPEKGRAFF
TGCGCCAGCAGCTTTGATGGCCCAGAAAAAGGGAGGGCTTTCTTT
>.|TRBJ2-1|TRBV6-6|few
CASSHQGSSYNEQFF
TGTGCCAGCAGTCACCAGGGGAGCTCCTACAATGAGCAGTTCTTC
>.|TRBJ2-3|TRBV7-8|.
CASSLADSRVAQDTQYF
TGTGCCAGCAGCTTAGCGGACAGTAGAGTGGCACAGGATACGCAGTATTTT
>.|TRBJ1-2|TRBV2|.
CASSVGEGAGGYTF
TGTGCCAGCAGCGTCGGGGAGGGCGCCGGGGGCTACACCTTC
>TRBD2|TRBJ2-1|TRBV19|.
CASSIMGGVNDNEQFF
TGTGCCAGTAGTATCATGGGAGGGGTCAACGACAATGAGCAGTTCTTC
>TRBD1|TRBJ1-1|TRBV6-6|.
CASSQGQGASTEAFF
TGTGCCAGCAGTCAGGGACAGGGGGCAAGTACTGAAGCTTTCTTT
>.|TRBJ2-3|TRBV10-2|.
CATSMGGATVSTQYF
TGCGCCACCTCTATGGGGGGGGCCACCGTTTCCACGCAGTATTTT
>TRBD2|TRBJ2-3|TRBV4-2|.
CASSQDGGGRTDTQYF
TGTGCCAGCAGCCAAGACGGGGGGGGTCGCACAGATACGCAGTATTTT
>TRBD1|TRBJ1-1|TRBV11-2|.
CASSLDRDREAFF
TGTGCCAGCAGCTTAGATCGGGACAGGGAAGCTTTCTTT
>.|TRBJ1-1|TRBV5-1|.
CASSRQEQNTEAFF
TGCGCCAGCAGCCGACAGGAGCAGAACACTGAAGCTTTCTTT
>.|TRBJ1-2|TRBV6-6|few
CASSDGVSKGYTF
TGTGCCAGCAGCGACGGGGTTTCAAAGGGCTACACCTTC
>.|TRBJ1-2|TRBV5-6|once
CASSFGQLNYGYTF
TGTGCCAGCAGCTTCGGACAGCTTAACTATGGCTACACCTTC
>TRBD1|TRBJ1-5|TRBV6-1|.
CASSVTGAIQPQHF
TGTGCCAGCAGTGTGACAGGGGCAATTCAGCCCCAGCATTTT
>TRBD2|TRBJ2-3|TRBV28|.
CASSEGEASGTGDTQYF
TGTGCCAGCAGTGAGGGGGAGGCTAGCGGGACGGGGGATACGCAGTATTTT
>.|TRBJ1-5|TRBV18|.
CASSDTGLNQPQHF
TGTGCCAGCTCAGACACAGGTTTGAATCAGCCCCAGCATTTT
>.|TRBJ2-3|TRBV9|.
CASSVGSGYTDTQYF
TGTGCCAGCAGCGTAGGTAGCGGCTACACAGATACGCAGTATTTT
>.|TRBJ1-1|TRBV7-6|.
CASSLVLPGQGNTAFF
TGTGCCAGCAGCTTAGTATTACCCGGGCAGGGGAATACAGCTTTCTTT
>TRBD2|TRBJ2-3|TRBV11-1|.
CASSSYGTSGGNTQYF
TGTGCCAGCAGCTCTTACGGGACTAGCGGGGGGAATACGCAGTATTTT
>TRBD2|TRBJ2-1|TRBV10-3|.
CAISESQGGKGEQFF
TGTGCCATCAGTGAGTCCCAGGGAGGGAAGGGTGAGCAGTTCTTC
>.|TRBJ2-1|TRBV6-1|.
CASSGGIEQFF
TGTGCCAGCAGCGGGGGTATTGAGCAGTTCTTC
>TRBD1|TRBJ1-2|TRBV5-1|.
CASSNSGQDYGYTF
TGCGCCAGCAGCAATAGTGGACAGGACTATGGCTACACCTTC
>.|TRBJ2-4|TRBV4-1|few
CASSQDTVQYF
TGCGCCAGCAGCCAAGATACAGTTCAGTACTTC
>.|TRBJ2-7|TRBV5-1|.
CASSSLLSYEQYF
TGCGCCAGCAGCTCACTGCTTTCCTACGAGCAGTACTTC
>.|TRBJ2-7|TRBV7-2|.
CASSLRFAGRYGSRRTYF
TGTGCCAGCAGCTTACGCTTCGCCGGACGTTATGGCTCCAGGAGGACGTACTTC
>TRBD2|TRBJ2-5|TRBV11-2|.
CASSLEASGYPPYF
TGTGCCAGCAGCTTAGAAGCTAGCGGGTACCCCCCGTACTTC
>TRBD2|TRBJ2-7|TRBV5-4|.
CASSFFAGGVTEQYF
TGTGCCAGCAGCTTCTTCGCGGGAGGTGTTACCGAGCAGTACTTC
>TRBD1|TRBJ1-1|TRBV7-3|few
CASSLLQGSTEAFF
TGTGCCAGCAGCTTACTACAGGGGTCCACTGAAGCTTTCTTT
>TRBD1|TRBJ1-1|TRBV6-5|.
CASSGTANTEAFF
TGTGCCAGCAGTGGGACAGCGAACACTGAAGCTTTCTTT
>.|TRBJ2-3|TRBV6-6|.
CASRTRGLHTDTQYF
TGTGCCAGCAGGACTCGAGGGTTACACACAGATACGCAGTATTTT
>.|TRBJ1-5|TRBV28|.
CASRPTGLGQPQHF
TGTGCCAGCAGGCCTACAGGGTTAGGTCAGCCCCAGCATTTT
>TRBD1|TRBJ1-5|TRBV2|.
CASRKTGSGNQPQHF
TGTGCCAGCAGGAAGACAGGGTCGGGCAATCAGCCCCAGCATTTT
>.|TRBJ2-3|TRBV5-1|.
CASSSQLGTDTQYF
TGCGCCAGCAGCTCTCAACTAGGTACAGATACGCAGTATTTT
>.|TRBJ2-3|TRBV5-1|.
CASSVEGIGAQYF
TGCGCCAGCAGCGTGGAGGGGATTGGGGCGCAGTATTTT
>.|TRBJ1-5|TRBV5-1|.
CASSLGQGPDQPQHF
TGCGCCAGCAGCTTGGGCCAGGGCCCGGATCAGCCCCAGCATTTT
>.|TRBJ1-4|TRBV18|.
CASSPVQTGDNEKLFF
TGTGCCAGCTCACCAGTCCAGACAGGAGATAATGAAAAACTGTTTTTT
>TRBD2|TRBJ2-4|TRBV2|few
CASNDRAGENIQYF
TGTGCCAGCAATGACAGAGCGGGAGAAAACATTCAGTACTTC
>.|TRBJ2-7|TRBV6-5|.
CASSYGPEQYF
TGTGCCAGCAGTTACGGCCCCGAGCAGTACTTC
>.|TRBJ2-5|TRBV2|once
CASREDIQETQYF
TGTGCCAGCAGAGAGGATATCCAAGAGACCCAGTACTTC
>.|TRBJ2-7|TRBV5-6|.
CASSHPRQPATEQYF
TGTGCCAGCAGCCACCCAAGACAGCCGGCCACCGAGCAGTACTTC
>.|TRBJ2-7|TRBV6-1|.
CASSEQVNYEQYF
TGTGCCAGCAGTGAACAGGTTAACTACGAGCAGTACTTC
>TRBD1|TRBJ2-5|TRBV6-5|.
CASSRNRGIEETQYF
TGTGCCAGCAGTCGAAACAGGGGGATCGAGGAGACCCAGTACTTC
>TRBD1|TRBJ1-4|TRBV6-4|.
CASSETGERGEKLFF
TGTGCCAGCAGTGAGACAGGGGAAAGAGGGGAAAAACTGTTTTTT
>TRBD2|TRBJ2-3|TRBV5-1|few
CASSFSGGTTDTQYF
TGCGCCAGCAGCTTTAGCGGGGGAACGACAGATACGCAGTATTTT
>TRBD1|TRBJ2-7|TRBV27|once
CASSSSRTGESLYEQYF
TGTGCCAGCAGTTCCTCACGGACAGGGGAAAGCCTTTACGAGCAGTACTTC
>.|TRBJ2-6|TRBV4-1|once
CASSRGHREMTGANVLTF
TGCGCCAGCAGCCGAGGACACAGGGAAATGACCGGGGCCAACGTCCTGACTTTC
>TRBD1|TRBJ1-5|TRBV6-1|.
CASNFGQGGQPQHF
TGTGCCAGCAATTTTGGACAGGGTGGTCAGCCCCAGCATTTT
>TRBD2|TRBJ2-3|TRBV28|.
CASSFWGGRVGQYF
TGTGCCAGCAGTTTCTGGGGCGGGAGAGTAGGGCAGTATTTT